This T cell receptor (beta chain) was identified in a study of blood T cell repertoires in COVID-19. Across the study: Acute and convalescent COVID-19 samples came from the United States, Italy and Spain.

Per the study methods: Estimation of nucleated cell counts relied on the amplification of reference gene primers. The table came from immunoSEQ multiplex PCR; TCRdb's copy has only in-frame clones and leaves some out. The DNA gave D and trimming, while V, J and clone size come from that table. This sample yields 150,000 to 200,000 clones, of which around four fifths are seen a single time; 6.5% to 8% belongs to the top ten. Germline loops: CDR1 MGHRA, CDR2 YSYEKL. The CDR3 sequence is 17 residues long. With 0 bases removed from V and 6 bases from J, the gap between germline ends came to 21 bases. Sequences were obtained from peripheral blood. This chain links TRBV4-1 with TRBJ2-7; D is possibly TRBD2 (7 bases). This receptor was taken from a man between 70 and 80 years old with active or convalescent COVID-19. The CDR3 DNA reads TGCGCCAGCAGCCAAGAAGGAGGGGGGGCGCCTTCAGGCGAGCAGTACTTC. Translating gives CASSQEGGGAPSGEQYF.